These T cell receptor beta chains were read from a single sample in a study of T cell repertoires in cytomegalovirus infection. TCRdb processed the reads anew with MiXCR; each CDR3 protein has one entry. The sample includes 400,000 or so distinct CDR3 sequences, under 40% of them seen just once. Sequenced: PBMCs. The receptors were sampled from a human donor in good health (CMV status not recorded). Some clones in this sample may be carry-over from other donors' samples. Both conserved end residues are part of each CDR3. The order of the fields is CDR3 protein, CDR3 DNA, V gene, D gene, clone size, J gene. D genes are given only for firm matches. Some rows mark clone size as missing; the rest say once, few, many or name a class of expanded clone.

CDR3: CASSLPRGGEETQYF
DNA: TGCGCCAGCAGCCTCCCACGCGGGGGTGAAGAGACCCAGTACTTC
V: TRBV4-1
D: TRBD2
size: -
J: TRBJ2-5

CDR3: CASSLGSGSGGKQFF
DNA: TGTGCCAGCAGCTTAGGATCGGGTTCCGGCGGAAAACAGTTTTTT
V: TRBV7-6
D: -
size: -
J: TRBJ1-4

CDR3: CASSRSSGAYEQYF
DNA: TGTGCCAGCAGTCGGAGTAGCGGGGCCTACGAGCAGTACTTC
V: TRBV2
D: TRBD2
size: few
J: TRBJ2-7

CDR3: CASSLAVGAGETQYF
DNA: TGTGCCAGCAGCTTAGCAGTGGGGGCCGGGGAGACCCAGTACTTC
V: TRBV7-8
D: -
size: -
J: TRBJ2-5

CDR3: CATSTIAGNSYEQYF
DNA: TGTGCCACCAGCACGATAGCGGGGAACTCCTACGAGCAGTACTTC
V: TRBV15
D: TRBD2
size: -
J: TRBJ2-7

CDR3: CASGLTPKDSLSGNTIYF
DNA: TGTGCTAGTGGTTTGACCCCTAAAGACAGCCTCTCTGGAAACACCATATATTTT
V: TRBV12-5
D: -
size: many
J: TRBJ1-3

CDR3: CASWGQGTGELFF
DNA: TGTGCCAGCTGGGGACAGGGCACCGGGGAGCTGTTTTTT
V: TRBV6-5
D: TRBD1
size: -
J: TRBJ2-2

CDR3: CASGRLCLQGACGELFF
DNA: TGTGCCAGCGGTCGGCTTTGTTTACAGGGGGCTTGCGGGGAGCTGTTTTTT
V: TRBV27
D: TRBD1
size: few
J: TRBJ2-2

CDR3: CSARDLRGNYEQYF
DNA: TGCAGTGCTAGGGACCTTAGAGGGAACTACGAGCAGTACTTC
V: TRBV20-1
D: -
size: -
J: TRBJ2-7

CDR3: CASSGAYNSPLHF
DNA: TGTGCCAGCAGCGGGGCTTATAATTCACCCCTCCACTTT
V: TRBV2
D: -
size: -
J: TRBJ1-6

CDR3: CASSSSGQGGYTF
DNA: TGTGCCAGCAGTTCCTCCGGGCAAGGTGGCTACACCTTC
V: TRBV27
D: -
size: few
J: TRBJ1-2

CDR3: CASSHKNVWTGAYNEQFF
DNA: TGTGCCAGCAGCCACAAGAATGTATGGACGGGGGCCTACAATGAGCAGTTCTTC
V: TRBV14
D: -
size: -
J: TRBJ2-1

CDR3: CASSSRSGTGTDTQYF
DNA: TGTGCCAGCAGCTCCCGTTCCGGGACAGGCACAGATACGCAGTATTTT
V: TRBV7-2
D: TRBD1
size: many
J: TRBJ2-3

CDR3: CASSGGTGNEKLFF
DNA: TGTGCCAGCAGCGGCGGGACAGGAAATGAAAAACTGTTTTTT
V: TRBV5-4
D: TRBD1
size: few
J: TRBJ1-4

CDR3: CASSLDVMNTEAFF
DNA: TGTGCCAGCAGCTTGGATGTCATGAACACTGAAGCTTTCTTT
V: TRBV7-9
D: -
size: -
J: TRBJ1-1

CDR3: CASSRFLAGGPGEDKGYEQYF
DNA: TGTGCCAGCAGCCGATTTCTAGCGGGGGGGCCGGGGGAAGATAAAGGTTACGAGCAGTACTTC
V: TRBV11-2
D: TRBD2
size: -
J: TRBJ2-7

CDR3: CSVEDGDSYEQYF
DNA: TGCAGCGTTGAAGATGGGGATTCCTACGAGCAGTACTTC
V: TRBV29-1
D: -
size: few
J: TRBJ2-7

CDR3: CASSLTSPQYF
DNA: TGTGCCAGCAGCTTAACTAGCCCTCAGTACTTC
V: TRBV7-2
D: -
size: many
J: TRBJ2-5

CDR3: CASSSGQGKYF
DNA: TGTGCCAGCAGTTCGGGACAGGGGAAGTACTTC
V: TRBV6-2/TRBV6-3
D: TRBD1
size: once
J: TRBJ2-7

CDR3: CASSYSGRGGNDEQFF
DNA: TGTGCCAGCAGTTACTCCGGGCGGGGGGGCAACGATGAGCAGTTCTTC
V: TRBV6-5
D: TRBD2
size: -
J: TRBJ2-1

CDR3: CASSSGQYTEAFF
DNA: TGTGCCAGCAGTTCCGGACAGTACACTGAAGCTTTCTTT
V: TRBV6-1
D: -
size: -
J: TRBJ1-1

CDR3: CASSDPGGENSYNEQFF
DNA: TGTGCCAGCAGCGACCCAGGGGGGGAGAACTCCTACAATGAGCAGTTCTTC
V: TRBV9
D: -
size: -
J: TRBJ2-1

CDR3: CSARDPRGQPQHF
DNA: TGCAGTGCTAGAGACCCCAGGGGGCAGCCCCAGCATTTT
V: TRBV20-1
D: TRBD1
size: -
J: TRBJ1-5

CDR3: CSARDDSTSLTDTQYF
DNA: TGCAGTGCTAGAGATGACTCGACTAGCCTCACAGATACGCAGTATTTT
V: TRBV20-1
D: TRBD2
size: -
J: TRBJ2-3

CDR3: CSVAVMNTEAFF
DNA: TGCAGCGTTGCAGTAATGAACACTGAAGCTTTCTTT
V: TRBV29-1
D: -
size: few
J: TRBJ1-1

CDR3: CSASALGTPYEQYF
DNA: TGCAGTGCTAGCGCCCTAGGGACACCCTACGAGCAGTACTTC
V: TRBV20-1
D: -
size: -
J: TRBJ2-7

CDR3: CASSDIGGEGGYTF
DNA: TGTGCCAGCAGTGACATAGGGGGGGAAGGTGGCTACACCTTC
V: TRBV2
D: -
size: few
J: TRBJ1-2

CDR3: CASSQLDRGRYNEQFF
DNA: TGCGCCAGCAGCCAACTGGACCGTGGGCGTTACAATGAGCAGTTCTTC
V: TRBV4-1
D: -
size: few
J: TRBJ2-1

CDR3: CSRSYSILAGAGELFF
DNA: TGTTCCCGCAGTTACTCGATATTAGCGGGGGCCGGGGAGCTGTTTTTT
V: TRBV6-2/TRBV6-3
D: TRBD2
size: -
J: TRBJ2-2

CDR3: CASSFRDHTYEQYF
DNA: TGTGCCAGCAGCTTCCGGGACCATACCTACGAGCAGTACTTC
V: TRBV7-2
D: -
size: many
J: TRBJ2-7

CDR3: CASSPTGSQETQYF
DNA: TGTGCCAGCAGCCCAACCGGGTCCCAAGAGACCCAGTACTTC
V: TRBV7-7
D: -
size: many
J: TRBJ2-5

CDR3: CAISESVQSYEQYF
DNA: TGTGCCATCAGTGAGTCGGTACAGTCCTACGAGCAGTACTTC
V: TRBV10-3
D: -
size: -
J: TRBJ2-7

CDR3: CASSLYSGRNTGELFF
DNA: TGTGCCAGCAGCTTATATAGCGGCAGGAACACCGGGGAGCTGTTTTTT
V: TRBV11-2
D: -
size: -
J: TRBJ2-2

CDR3: CASSFYRPGAHEQYF
DNA: TGTGCCAGCAGTTTCTATCGACCAGGGGCCCACGAGCAGTACTTC
V: TRBV28
D: -
size: few
J: TRBJ2-7

CDR3: CASSLNPRGGTSYEQYF
DNA: TGTGCCAGCAGCTTAAATCCCCGCGGGGGGACGTCCTACGAGCAGTACTTC
V: TRBV7-6
D: TRBD2
size: many
J: TRBJ2-7

CDR3: CASSISFLAKLNTGELFF
DNA: TGTGCCAGTAGTATAAGCTTTTTGGCAAAGCTTAACACCGGGGAGCTGTTTTTT
V: TRBV19
D: -
size: -
J: TRBJ2-2

CDR3: CASSQDWGAGEKLFF
DNA: TGCGCCAGCAGCCAAGATTGGGGGGCTGGTGAAAAACTGTTTTTT
V: TRBV4-1
D: -
size: -
J: TRBJ1-4

CDR3: CASSLRGHPNTEAFF
DNA: TGTGCCAGCAGCCTAAGGGGACACCCGAACACTGAAGCTTTCTTT
V: TRBV7-8
D: -
size: -
J: TRBJ1-1

CDR3: CASSPGFGQAYEQYF
DNA: TGTGCCAGCAGCCCGGGCTTCGGACAGGCCTACGAGCAGTACTTC
V: TRBV7-6
D: TRBD1
size: -
J: TRBJ2-7

CDR3: CASSQGQRGGRETQYF
DNA: TGTGCCAGCAGCCAAGGCCAGCGGGGGGGCCGAGAGACCCAGTACTTC
V: TRBV14
D: TRBD2
size: few
J: TRBJ2-5